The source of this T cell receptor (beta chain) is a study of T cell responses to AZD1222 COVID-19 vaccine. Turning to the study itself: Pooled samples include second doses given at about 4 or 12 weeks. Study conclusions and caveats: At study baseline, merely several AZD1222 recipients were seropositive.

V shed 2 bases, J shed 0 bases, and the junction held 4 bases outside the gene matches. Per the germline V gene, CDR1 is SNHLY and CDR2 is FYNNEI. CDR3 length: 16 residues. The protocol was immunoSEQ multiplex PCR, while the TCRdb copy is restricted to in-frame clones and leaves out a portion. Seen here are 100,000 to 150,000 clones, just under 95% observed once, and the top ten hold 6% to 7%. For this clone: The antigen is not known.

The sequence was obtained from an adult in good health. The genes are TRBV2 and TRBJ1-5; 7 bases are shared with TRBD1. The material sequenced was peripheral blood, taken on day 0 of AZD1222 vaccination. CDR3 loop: CASSEWGTASNQPQHF. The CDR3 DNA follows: TGTGCCAGCAGTGAATGGGGGACAGCTAGCAATCAGCCCCAGCATTTT.